The text below deals with one T cell receptor (beta chain). Its specificity is not known. The J segment lost 8 bases and the V segment lost 6 bases, leaving 3 bases of the junction unmatched. The CDR3 runs to 12 residues. Germline lookup yields CDR1 SGHAT and CDR2 FQNNGV. The assay was immunoSEQ multiplex PCR, and TCRdb's table has in-frame clones only and misses some. The table records about 80,000 clones, approximately 92% of them present only once. This sample was included in a study of OX40 agonist ivuxolimab in advanced cancers. Overall study: Ivuxolimab is an agonistic anti-OX40 (CD134) antibody, and patients were treated with it. Overall study results and limits: Circulating CD4+ and CD8+ T cells showed clonal expansion by week 6 at 0.1 to 3.0 mg/kg.

Sequences were derived from CD4+ or CD8+ T cells sorted from blood, sampled in a trial of the OX40 agonist ivuxolimab. This rearrangement joins TRBV11-2 to TRBJ1-4; 7 nucleotides match TRBD1. This receptor was taken from an adult with an advanced solid tumor such as melanoma, head and neck, liver or kidney cancer. The CDR3 DNA reads as TGTGCCAGCAGTGGACAGGAGGAAAAACTGTTTTTT. It codes for CASSGQEEKLFF.